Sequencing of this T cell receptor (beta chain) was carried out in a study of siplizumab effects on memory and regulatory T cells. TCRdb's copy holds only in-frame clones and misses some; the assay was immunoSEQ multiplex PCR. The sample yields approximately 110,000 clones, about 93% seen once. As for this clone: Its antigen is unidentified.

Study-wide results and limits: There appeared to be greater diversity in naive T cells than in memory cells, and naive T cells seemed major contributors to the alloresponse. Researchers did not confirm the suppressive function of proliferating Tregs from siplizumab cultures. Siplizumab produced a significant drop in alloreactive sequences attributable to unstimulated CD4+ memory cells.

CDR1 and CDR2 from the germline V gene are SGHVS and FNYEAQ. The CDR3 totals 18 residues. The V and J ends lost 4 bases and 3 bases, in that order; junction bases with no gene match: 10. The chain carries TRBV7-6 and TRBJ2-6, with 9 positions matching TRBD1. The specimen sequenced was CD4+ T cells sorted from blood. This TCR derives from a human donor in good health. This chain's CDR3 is CASSSPSDRGSGANVLTF. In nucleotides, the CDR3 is TGTGCCAGCAGCTCCCCCAGCGACAGGGGGAGTGGGGCCAACGTCCTGACTTTC.